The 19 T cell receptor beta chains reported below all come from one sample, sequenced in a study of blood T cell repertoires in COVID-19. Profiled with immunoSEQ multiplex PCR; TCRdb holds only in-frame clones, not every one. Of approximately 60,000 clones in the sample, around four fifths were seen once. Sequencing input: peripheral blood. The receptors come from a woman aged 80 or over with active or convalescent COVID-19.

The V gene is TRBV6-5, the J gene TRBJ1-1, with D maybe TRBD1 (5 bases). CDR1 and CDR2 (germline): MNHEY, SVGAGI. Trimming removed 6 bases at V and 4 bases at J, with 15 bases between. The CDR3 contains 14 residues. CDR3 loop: CASRLTEGVTEAFF. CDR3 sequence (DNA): TGTGCCAGCAGACTAACCGAAGGGGTCACTGAAGCTTTCTTT.

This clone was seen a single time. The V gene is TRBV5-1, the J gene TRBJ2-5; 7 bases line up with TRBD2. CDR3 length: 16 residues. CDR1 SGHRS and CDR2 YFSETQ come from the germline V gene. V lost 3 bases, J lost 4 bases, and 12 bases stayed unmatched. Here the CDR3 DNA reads TGCGCCAGCAGCTCAAACGGGTTGGGGAGGGGAGAGACCCAGTACTTC. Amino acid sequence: CASSSNGLGRGETQYF.

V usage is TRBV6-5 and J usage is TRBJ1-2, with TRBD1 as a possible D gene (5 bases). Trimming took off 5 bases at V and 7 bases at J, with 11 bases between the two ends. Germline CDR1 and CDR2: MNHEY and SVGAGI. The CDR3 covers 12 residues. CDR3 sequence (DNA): TGTGCCAGCAGTCTACAGGAATTTGGCTACACCTTC. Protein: CASSLQEFGYTF.

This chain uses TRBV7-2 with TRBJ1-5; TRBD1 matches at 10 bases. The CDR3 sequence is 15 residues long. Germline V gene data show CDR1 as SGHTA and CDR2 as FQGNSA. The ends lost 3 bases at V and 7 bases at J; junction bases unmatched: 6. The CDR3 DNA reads TGTGCCAGCAGCTTTTCGGGACAGGGGCTCCAGCCCCAGCATTTT. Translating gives CASSFSGQGLQPQHF.

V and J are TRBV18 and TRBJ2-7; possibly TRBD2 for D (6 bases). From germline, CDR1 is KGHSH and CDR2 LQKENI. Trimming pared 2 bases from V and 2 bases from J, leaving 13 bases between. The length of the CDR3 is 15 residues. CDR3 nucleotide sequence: TGTGCCAGCTCACCAGTAGCGGCCCCCCCCTACGAGCAGTACTTC. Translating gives CASSPVAAPPYEQYF.

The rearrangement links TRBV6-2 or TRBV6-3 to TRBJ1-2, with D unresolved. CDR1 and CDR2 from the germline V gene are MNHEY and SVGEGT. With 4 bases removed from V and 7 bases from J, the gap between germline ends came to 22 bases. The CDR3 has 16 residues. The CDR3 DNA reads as TGTGCCAGCAGTTTCATCGGGGTAGACCCTAGCCCTGGCTACACCTTC. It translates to CASSFIGVDPSPGYTF.

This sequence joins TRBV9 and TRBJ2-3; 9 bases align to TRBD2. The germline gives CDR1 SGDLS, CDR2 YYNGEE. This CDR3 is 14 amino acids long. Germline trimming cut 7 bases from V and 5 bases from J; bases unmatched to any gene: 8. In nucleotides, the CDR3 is TGTGCCAGCGGCGAATTAGCGGGGGAAGATACGCAGTATTTT. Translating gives CASGELAGEDTQYF.

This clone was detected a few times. CDR3 loop: CSARHTGGNTEAFF. CDR3 DNA: TGCAGCGCCCGACATACCGGGGGAAACACTGAAGCTTTCTTT. The J gene is TRBJ1-1, the V gene TRBV29-1, with a weak D call TRBD1 (5 bases). The CDR3 has 14 amino acids. The germline V and J ends were trimmed by 7 bases and 2 bases, with 17 bases remaining between them. CDR1 is SQVTM, CDR2 ANQGSEA, per germline.

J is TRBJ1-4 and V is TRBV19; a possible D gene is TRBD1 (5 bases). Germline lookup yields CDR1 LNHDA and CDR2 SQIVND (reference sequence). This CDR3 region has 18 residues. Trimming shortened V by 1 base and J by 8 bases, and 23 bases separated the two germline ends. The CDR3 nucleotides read TGTGCCAGTAGTATAGCTCCAACCTACAAGGGGTTAAGCGAAAAACTGTTTTTT. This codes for CASSIAPTYKGLSEKLFF.

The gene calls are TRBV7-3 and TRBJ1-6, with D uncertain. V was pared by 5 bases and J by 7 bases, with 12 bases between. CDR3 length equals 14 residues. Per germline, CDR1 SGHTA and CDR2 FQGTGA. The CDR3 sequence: CASSPGLLNSPLHF. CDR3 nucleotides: TGTGCCAGCAGCCCCGGACTTCTGAATTCACCCCTCCACTTT.

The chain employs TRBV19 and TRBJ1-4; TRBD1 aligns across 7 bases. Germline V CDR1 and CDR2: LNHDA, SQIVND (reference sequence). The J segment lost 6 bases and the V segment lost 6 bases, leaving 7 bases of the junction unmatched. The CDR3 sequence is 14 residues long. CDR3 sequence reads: CASSDRVSDEKLFF. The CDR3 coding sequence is TGTGCCAGTAGCGACAGGGTCTCCGATGAAAAACTGTTTTTT.

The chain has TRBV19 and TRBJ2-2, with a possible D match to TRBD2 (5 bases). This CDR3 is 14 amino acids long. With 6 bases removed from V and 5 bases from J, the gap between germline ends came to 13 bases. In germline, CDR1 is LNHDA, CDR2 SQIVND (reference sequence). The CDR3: CASRRTQGTGELFF. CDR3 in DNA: TGTGCCAGTAGGAGGACTCAAGGGACCGGGGAGCTGTTTTTT.

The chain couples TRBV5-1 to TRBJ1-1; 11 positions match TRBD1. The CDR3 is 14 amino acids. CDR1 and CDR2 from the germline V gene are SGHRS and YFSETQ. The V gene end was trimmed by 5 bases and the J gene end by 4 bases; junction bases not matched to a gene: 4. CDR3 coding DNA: TGCGCCAGCAGGGAAGGGACAGGGGGCACTGAAGCTTTCTTT. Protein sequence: CASREGTGGTEAFF.

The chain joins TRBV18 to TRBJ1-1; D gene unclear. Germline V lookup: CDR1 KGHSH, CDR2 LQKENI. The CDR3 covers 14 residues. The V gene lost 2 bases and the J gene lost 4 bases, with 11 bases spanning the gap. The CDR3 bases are TGTGCCAGCTCACCAGTTTACGAGGGCACTGAAGCTTTCTTT. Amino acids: CASSPVYEGTEAFF.

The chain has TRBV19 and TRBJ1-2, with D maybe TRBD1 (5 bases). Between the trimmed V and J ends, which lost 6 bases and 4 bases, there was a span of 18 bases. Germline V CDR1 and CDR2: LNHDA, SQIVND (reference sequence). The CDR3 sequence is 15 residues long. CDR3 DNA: TGTGCCAGTAGGCACCCGGACAACGCCATCTATGGCTACACCTTC. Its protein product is CASRHPDNAIYGYTF. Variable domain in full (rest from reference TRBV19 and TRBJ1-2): DGGITQSPKYLFRKEGQNVTLSCEQNLNHDAMYWYRQDPGQGLRLIYYSQIVNDFQKGDIAEGYSVSREKKESFPLTVTSAQKNPTAFYLCASRHPDNAIYGYTFGSGTRLTVV.

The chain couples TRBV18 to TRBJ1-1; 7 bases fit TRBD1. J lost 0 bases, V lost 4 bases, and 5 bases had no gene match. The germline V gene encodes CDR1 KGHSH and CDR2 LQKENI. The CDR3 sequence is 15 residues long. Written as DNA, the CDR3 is TGTGCCAGCTCACTACGGACAGGACTGAACACTGAAGCTTTCTTT. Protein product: CASSLRTGLNTEAFF.

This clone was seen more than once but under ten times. CDR3: CAWSGLGGYTF. DNA for the CDR3: TGTGCCTGGAGTGGCCTCGGGGGCTACACCTTC. V gene TRBV30 combines with J gene TRBJ1-2; D ambiguous. V was shortened by 1 base and J by 8 bases, with 8 bases between the two germline ends. CDR1 is GTSNPN, CDR2 SVGIG, per germline (reference sequence). The CDR3 is 11 residues long.

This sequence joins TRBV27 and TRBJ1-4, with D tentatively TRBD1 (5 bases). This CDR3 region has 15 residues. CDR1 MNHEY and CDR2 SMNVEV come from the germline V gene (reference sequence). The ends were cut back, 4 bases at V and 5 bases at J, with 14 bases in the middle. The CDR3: CASSSRWAGNEKLFF. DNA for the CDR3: TGTGCCAGCAGTTCCCGATGGGCAGGGAATGAAAAACTGTTTTTT.

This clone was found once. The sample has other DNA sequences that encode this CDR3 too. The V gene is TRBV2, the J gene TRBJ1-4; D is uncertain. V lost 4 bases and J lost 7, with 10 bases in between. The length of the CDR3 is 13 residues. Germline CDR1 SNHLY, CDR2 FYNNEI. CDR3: CASSVRSGEKLFF. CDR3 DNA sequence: TGTGCCAGCAGTGTTAGGAGCGGTGAAAAACTGTTTTTT.